Listed below are T cell receptor beta chains from one sample, sequenced in a study of cytomegalovirus exposure and HLA in healthy donors. Clones were sequenced by immunoSEQ multiplex PCR, and TCRdb holds only the in-frame ones, with some missing. The sample lists about 76,000 clones; roughly 79% were seen once. The material sequenced was PBMCs. The receptors here all came from a woman aged 30 to 39 in good health and CMV-seronegative. CDR3s include the opening cysteine and the closing phenylalanine or tryptophan. The order of the fields is V gene, J gene, CDR3 protein.

TRBV7-9,TRBJ2-1,CASSKGGGLVDEQFF
TRBV6-5,TRBJ2-7,CASKGQGGQYF
TRBV28,TRBJ2-6,CASSWDRRSSGANVLTF
TRBV9,TRBJ2-2,CASSDGGVGELFF
TRBV7-2,TRBJ2-1,CASSLEMTGGKQFF
TRBV19,TRBJ2-7,CASSKLAGGYDYEQYF
TRBV11-2,TRBJ2-5,CASSLKHGLAEETQYF
TRBV7-3,TRBJ2-1,CASKVPTGNEQFF
TRBV28,TRBJ2-7,CASRSLGESQYF
TRBV7-9,TRBJ2-7,CASSSNSYEQYF
TRBV4-3,TRBJ2-7,CASSQDMAAGEQYF
TRBV29-1,TRBJ2-6,CSVADLNSGANVLTF
TRBV27,TRBJ1-4,CASSLVARGDEKLFF
TRBV5-4,TRBJ2-7,CASSQGQGGGYEQYF
TRBV2,TRBJ2-1,CASREKPGVTAEGVNEQFF
TRBV19,TRBJ2-6,CASSQGAGFGANVLTF
TRBV19,TRBJ1-1,CASSLAGGTEAFF
TRBV5-4,TRBJ2-2,CASSPAGGGNGELFF
TRBV5-1,TRBJ2-2,CASSNGQTNTGELFF
TRBV6-1,TRBJ2-2,CASRGPGNTGELFF
TRBV28,TRBJ2-3,CASSPPGGITDTQYF
TRBV7-9,TRBJ1-4,CASALRGSTNEKLFF
TRBV18,TRBJ2-5,CASSPRGLAGDETQYF
TRBV6-1,TRBJ2-7,CASSGYRGPYEQYF
TRBV9,TRBJ1-2,CASSVGQGTNYGYTF
TRBV28,TRBJ2-5,CASSPIGREGEETQYF
TRBV28,TRBJ2-4,CASSSQGLLNIQYF
TRBV19,TRBJ1-5,CASTPGQGYQPQHF
TRBV10-3,TRBJ2-3,CAISGTDRGDTQYF
TRBV4-2,TRBJ2-1,CASSQGLAGTSYNEQFF
TRBV28,TRBJ1-1,CASRSDGTANTEAFF
TRBV9,TRBJ2-3,CASSVDGRADTQYF
TRBV18,TRBJ1-4,CASSPNTAGTDVKLFF
TRBV28,TRBJ1-2,CASSSPGYTF
TRBV7-2,TRBJ2-1,CASSITRLAGSNEQFF
TRBV5-1,TRBJ1-1,CASSPGTGAPYTEAFF
TRBV27,TRBJ1-4,CASSRGGAGEKLFF
TRBV28,TRBJ1-3,CASSLRRSSGNTIYF